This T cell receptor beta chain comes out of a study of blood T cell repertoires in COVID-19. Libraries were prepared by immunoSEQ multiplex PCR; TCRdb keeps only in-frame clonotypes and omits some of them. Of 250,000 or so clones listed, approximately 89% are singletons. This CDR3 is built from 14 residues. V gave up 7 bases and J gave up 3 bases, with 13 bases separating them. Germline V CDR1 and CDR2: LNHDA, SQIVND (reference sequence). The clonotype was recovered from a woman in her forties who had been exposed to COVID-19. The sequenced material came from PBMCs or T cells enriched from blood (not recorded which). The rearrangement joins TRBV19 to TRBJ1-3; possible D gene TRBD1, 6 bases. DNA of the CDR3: TGTGCCAGTATTTCGACAGGCGATGGAAACACCATATATTTT. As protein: CASISTGDGNTIYF.